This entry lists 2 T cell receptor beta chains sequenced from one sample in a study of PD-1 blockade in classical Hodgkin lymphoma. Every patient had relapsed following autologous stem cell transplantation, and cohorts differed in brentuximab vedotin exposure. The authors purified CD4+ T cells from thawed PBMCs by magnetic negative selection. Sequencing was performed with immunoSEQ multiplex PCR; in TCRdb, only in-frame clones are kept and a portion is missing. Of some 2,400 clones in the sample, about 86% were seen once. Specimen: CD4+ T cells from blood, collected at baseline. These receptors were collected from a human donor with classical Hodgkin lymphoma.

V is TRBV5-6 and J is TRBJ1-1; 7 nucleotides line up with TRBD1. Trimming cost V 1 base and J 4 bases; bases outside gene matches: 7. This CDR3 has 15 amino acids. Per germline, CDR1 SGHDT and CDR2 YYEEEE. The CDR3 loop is CASSLWDRGGTEAFF. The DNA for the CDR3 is TGTGCCAGCAGCTTGTGGGACAGAGGGGGCACTGAAGCTTTCTTT.

The CDR3 region is CASTRGSPTYEQYF. The CDR3 DNA follows: TGTGCCAGCACCCGGGGCAGCCCAACCTACGAGCAGTACTTC. V and J are TRBV28 and TRBJ2-7; TRBD1 or TRBD2 may be the D gene (5 bases each). The CDR3 is made up of 14 amino acids. The germline V gene encodes CDR1 MDHEN and CDR2 SYDVKM. The germline V and J ends were trimmed by 7 bases and 2 bases, with 15 bases remaining between them.